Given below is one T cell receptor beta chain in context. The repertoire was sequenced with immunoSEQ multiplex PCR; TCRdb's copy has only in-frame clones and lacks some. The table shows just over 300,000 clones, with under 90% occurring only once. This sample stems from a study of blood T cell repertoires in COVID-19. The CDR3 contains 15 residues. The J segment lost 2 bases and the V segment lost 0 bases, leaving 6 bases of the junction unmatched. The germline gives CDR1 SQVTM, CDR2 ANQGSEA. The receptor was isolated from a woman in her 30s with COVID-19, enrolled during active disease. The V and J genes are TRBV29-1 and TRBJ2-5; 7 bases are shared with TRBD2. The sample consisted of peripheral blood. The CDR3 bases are TGCAGCGTTGAAGATGGGGAGGGAAGGCAAGAGACCCAGTACTTC. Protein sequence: CSVEDGEGRQETQYF.